This T cell receptor beta chain came from a study of tumor-infiltrating lymphocytes in localized non-small cell lung cancer. In the case of this clone: As yet, its antigen is unknown.

General observations from the study: Not all patients were TCR sequenced, owing to tissue quantity. Compared with uninvolved lung, tumors showed higher T cell infiltration by TCRbeta sequencing.

TCRdb keeps only in-frame clones here, not all; method: immunoSEQ multiplex PCR. The table records 10,000 to 15,000 clones, about nine tenths of them present only once. This CDR3 has 13 residues. Germline assignment: CDR1 LNHDA and CDR2 SQIVND (reference sequence). V lost 3 bases, J lost 11 bases, and 7 bases stayed unmatched. This chain links TRBV19 with TRBJ2-4; 7 bases match TRBD2. The sequenced sample was lung tumor tissue. The sequence came from a human donor with non-small cell lung cancer. The CDR3 DNA sequence: TGTGCCAGTAGTATGGGCCGGGACTATGTTCAGTACTTC. Amino acids: CASSMGRDYVQYF.